The 9 T cell receptor beta chains below all came from one sample that was sequenced in a study of blood T cell repertoires in COVID-19. Sequencing was performed with immunoSEQ multiplex PCR; in TCRdb, only in-frame clones are kept and a portion is missing. Of approximately 230,000 clones detected, about 86% appear once; the ten largest clones hold 5% to 6%. Sequenced: peripheral blood. The receptors were gathered from a man older than 75 with acute or convalescent COVID-19.

The chain joins TRBV24-1 to TRBJ2-5; D gene ambiguous. Trimming cost V 6 bases and J 2 bases, with 12 bases left between them. Germline V gives CDR1 KGHDR, CDR2 SFDVKD. This CDR3 contains 14 residues. The CDR3 reads CATSYWMRQETQYF. CDR3 nucleotide sequence: TGTGCCACCAGTTACTGGATGAGGCAAGAGACCCAGTACTTC.

The genes are TRBV5-4 and TRBJ1-2, with unresolved D. The CDR3 runs to 13 residues. In germline, CDR1 is SGHNT, CDR2 YYREEE (reference sequence). V was cut by 4 bases and J by 8 bases, with 15 bases left in between. The CDR3 DNA follows: TGTGCCAGCAGCCAATACCACACGAACGGCTACACCTTC. Translated, it gives CASSQYHTNGYTF.

CDR3 sequence: CASSLGGREKLFF. The CDR3 coding sequence is TGCGCCAGCAGCTTGGGGGGCCGGGAAAAACTGTTTTTT. This chain uses TRBV5-1 with TRBJ1-4; TRBD1 might be the D (5 bases). V was pared by 0 bases and J by 8 bases, with 8 bases between. Germline CDR1 and CDR2: SGHRS and YFSETQ. This CDR3 has 13 residues.

V usage is TRBV15 and J usage is TRBJ2-7; 9 bases are shared with TRBD1. V lost 1 base, J lost 2 bases, and 3 bases stayed unmatched. Germline V CDR1 and CDR2: LNHNV, YYDKDF (reference sequence). This CDR3 contains 15 residues. The CDR3 bases are TGTGCCACCAGCAGAGGAGGGGACAGGGCCTACGAGCAGTACTTC. The encoded protein is CATSRGGDRAYEQYF.

The chain combines TRBV12-3 or TRBV12-4 with TRBJ2-3; possible D gene TRBD1, 5 bases. V lost 3 bases to trimming and J lost 12 bases, with 10 bases between them. The CDR3 contains 11 residues. CDR3 in DNA: TGTGCCAGCAGTTTTGTAGGGGAACAGTATTTT. It yields the protein CASSFVGEQYF.

The chain recombines TRBV11-1 with TRBJ1-5; D gene ambiguous. V was clipped by 1 base and J by 8 bases, with 9 bases between them. The CDR3 spans 13 residues. Germline CDR1 reads SGHAT; CDR2 reads FQDESV (reference sequence). CDR3: CASSLGVREPQHF. The CDR3 nucleotides read TGTGCCAGCAGCTTAGGGGTTCGGGAGCCCCAGCATTTT. The full variable domain, completed using reference TRBV11-1 and TRBJ1-5, is EAEVAQSPRYKITEKSQAVAFWCDPISGHATLYWYRQILGQGPELLVQFQDESVVDDSQLPKDRFSAERLKGVDSTLKIQPAELGDSAMYLCASSLGVREPQHFGDGTRLSIL.

The chain uses TRBV7-2 and TRBJ2-7; 8 nucleotides align to TRBD1. The CDR3 is made up of 16 amino acids. Germline V gene sequence: CDR1 SGHTA, CDR2 FQGNSA. The V gene end was trimmed by 1 base and the J gene end by 6 bases; junction bases not matched to a gene: 11. In DNA, the CDR3 is TGTGCCAGCAGCTTAGATACAGGGGGTAGTGTATCCGAGCAGTACTTC. The encoded protein is CASSLDTGGSVSEQYF.

This chain uses TRBV28 with TRBJ1-1; D is unresolved. Germline V gives CDR1 MDHEN, CDR2 SYDVKM. Between the trimmed V and J ends, which lost 2 bases and 3 bases, there was a span of 16 bases. The CDR3 is 16 residues long. The CDR3 sequence is CASSLKRSKADTEAFF. For the CDR3, the DNA is TGTGCCAGCAGTTTAAAGAGGAGTAAGGCCGACACTGAAGCTTTCTTT.

V and J are TRBV7-6 and TRBJ2-7, with D possibly being TRBD1 (6 bases). The V end was cut by 3 bases, the J end by 4 bases, with 13 bases between. Germline V gene sequence: CDR1 SGHVS, CDR2 FNYEAQ. CDR3 size: 14 residues. The CDR3 sequence: CASSLLGQEYEQYF. CDR3 DNA: TGTGCCAGCAGCTTGCTGGGACAAGAATACGAGCAGTACTTC.